The 14 T cell receptor beta chains listed next were all sequenced from one sample in a study of OX40 agonist ivuxolimab in advanced cancers. The table came from immunoSEQ multiplex PCR; TCRdb's copy has only in-frame clones and leaves some out. The data contain around 72,000 clones, 85% to 90% of them singletons. This sample comprised CD4+ or CD8+ T cells sorted from blood, obtained in a trial of the OX40 agonist ivuxolimab. The source of these receptors is an adult with an advanced solid tumor such as melanoma, head and neck, liver or kidney cancer.

The rearrangement links TRBV7-6 to TRBJ2-3; 13 nucleotides match TRBD2. Germline loops: CDR1 SGHVS, CDR2 FNYEAQ. This CDR3 has 16 amino acids. The V segment lost 1 base and the J segment 5 bases; nucleotides outside the gene matches: 3. The CDR3 reads CASSLGGLAGVDTQYF. The CDR3 region has the DNA TGTGCCAGCAGCTTAGGAGGACTAGCGGGGGTAGATACGCAGTATTTT.

The V gene is TRBV7-9, the J gene TRBJ2-5; D gene ambiguous. The ends were cut back, 5 bases at V and 1 base at J, with 11 bases in the middle. The CDR3 is made up of 14 amino acids. Germline loops: CDR1 SEHNR, CDR2 FQNEAQ (reference sequence). CDR3 sequence (DNA): TGTGCCAGCAGCCCCAAGACCACCCAAGAGACCCAGTACTTC. The encoded protein is CASSPKTTQETQYF.

The chain links TRBV9 to TRBJ2-1, with 13 bases matching TRBD2. The germline V gene has CDR1 SGDLS and CDR2 YYNGEE. The V segment lost 0 bases and the J segment 7 bases; nucleotides outside the gene matches: 10. The CDR3 is made up of 18 amino acids. CDR3 region: CASSVASWTSGRRNEQFF. CDR3 bases: TGTGCCAGCAGCGTAGCGTCTTGGACTAGCGGGAGACGAAATGAGCAGTTCTTC. The entire variable domain, with the rest obtained from reference TRBV9 and TRBJ2-1, is as follows: DSGVTQTPKHLITATGQRVTLRCSPRSGDLSVYWYQQSLDQGLQFLIQYYNGEERAKGNILERFSAQQFPDLHSELNLSSLELGDSALYFCASSVASWTSGRRNEQFFGPGTRLTVL.

The V gene is TRBV2, the J gene TRBJ2-3; 10 nucleotides agree with TRBD2. From germline, CDR1 is SNHLY and CDR2 FYNNEI. The CDR3 is made up of 16 amino acids. V lost 4 bases and J lost 4; bases outside the gene matches: 8. The CDR3 coding sequence is TGTGCCAGCAGTGCGTCTTGGCTAGCGGGAGCAGATACGCAGTATTTT. This translates into CASSASWLAGADTQYF.

The chain has TRBV28 and TRBJ2-7; 7 bases fit TRBD2. Germline lookup yields CDR1 MDHEN and CDR2 SYDVKM. V was pared by 5 bases and J by 1 base, with 8 bases of the junction left unmatched. The CDR3 extends over 15 amino acids. The CDR3 DNA sequence: TGTGCCAGCAGTCCCCCCGCGGGAGAATCCTACGAGCAGTACTTC. Translating it yields CASSPPAGESYEQYF.

The V gene is TRBV18, the J gene TRBJ2-4, with TRBD1 matching 10 bases. The junction had 13 bases not matched to a gene; V was cut back by 2 bases and J by 0 bases. Germline V gives CDR1 KGHSH, CDR2 LQKENI. The CDR3 spans 20 residues. CDR3 coding DNA: TGTGCCAGCTCACCAGGGACAGGGGAAGAGGTAGCGGGAGCCAAAAACATTCAGTACTTC. As protein: CASSPGTGEEVAGAKNIQYF.

This clone appeared once. The genes are TRBV18 and TRBJ1-5, with unresolved D. V lost 1 base and J 2 bases, leaving 12 bases between the germline ends. The CDR3 has 16 amino acids. Germline lookup yields CDR1 KGHSH and CDR2 LQKENI. The CDR3 loop is CASSPRGGDGNQPQHF. The CDR3 DNA is TGTGCCAGCTCACCACGGGGTGGTGATGGCAATCAGCCCCAGCATTTT.

V and J are TRBV5-1 and TRBJ1-1; D unclear. The CDR3 is made up of 14 amino acids. V lost 4 bases to trimming and J lost 8 bases, with 18 bases between them. CDR1 is SGHRS, CDR2 YFSETQ, per germline. As DNA, the CDR3 is TGCGCCAGCAGCGTTGGTGGGGTACGGGAAGAAGCTTTCTTT. Protein product: CASSVGGVREEAFF.

Written as DNA, the CDR3 is TGTGCCAGCAGTGACGCAGGATCCTACAATGAGCAGTTCTTC. Amino acid sequence: CASSDAGSYNEQFF. The rearrangement links TRBV2 to TRBJ2-1; D is undetermined. From germline, CDR1 is SNHLY and CDR2 FYNNEI. The CDR3 spans 14 residues. V was pared by 3 bases and J by 1 base, with 7 bases between.

The rearrangement links TRBV7-2 to TRBJ2-3; perhaps TRBD1 as D (5 bases). Trimming shortened V by 2 bases and J by 0 bases, and 15 bases separated the two germline ends. The CDR3 is made up of 17 amino acids. In germline, CDR1 is SGHTA, CDR2 FQGNSA. The CDR3 is CASSLLPDKPSTDTQYF. In DNA, the CDR3 is TGTGCCAGCAGCTTACTCCCGGACAAACCTAGCACAGATACGCAGTATTTT.

This clone has only one observation. The J gene is TRBJ2-2, the V gene TRBV10-3; D gene ambiguous. V gave up 7 bases and J gave up 1 base, with 10 bases separating them. The germline gives CDR1 ENHRY, CDR2 SYGVKD. The CDR3 runs to 14 residues. In nucleotides, the CDR3 is TGTGCCATCAAAGGGCCGGGGAACACCGGGGAGCTGTTTTTT. Translating gives CAIKGPGNTGELFF.

The V gene is TRBV4-2, the J gene TRBJ2-1; 8 positions match TRBD2. The CDR3 is made up of 15 amino acids. From germline, CDR1 is LGHNA and CDR2 YNFKEQ. J gave up 3 bases and V 3 bases, and 4 bases lay outside the gene matches. CDR3 residues: CASSQTGTSYNEQFF. The CDR3 DNA is TGTGCCAGCAGCCAGACCGGGACTAGCTACAATGAGCAGTTCTTC.

This chain connects TRBV28 to TRBJ1-2; D is uncertain. Per the germline V gene, CDR1 is MDHEN and CDR2 is SYDVKM. V lost 2 bases, J lost 8 bases, and 9 bases lay in between. The CDR3 has 12 residues. CDR3: CASSLDKRGYTF. The CDR3 DNA reads as TGTGCCAGCAGTTTAGACAAGAGAGGCTACACCTTC.

The chain employs TRBV5-6 and TRBJ2-7, with 10 bases matching TRBD2. The germline CDR1 and CDR2 sequences are SGHDT and YYEEEE. The CDR3 contains 12 residues. V dropped 4 bases and J dropped 7; count of bases not matched to a gene: 2. In nucleotides, the CDR3 is TGTGCCAGCAGCAGACTAGCGGGTGAGCAGTACTTC. Translation gives CASSRLAGEQYF.